These T cell receptor beta chains were read from a single sample in a study of early stage breast cancer tumors. The repertoire was sequenced with immunoSEQ multiplex PCR; TCRdb's copy has only in-frame clones and lacks some. The sample lists approximately 52,000 clones; roughly 83% were seen once. The sample taken for sequencing was blood. The receptors here all came from a person between 50 and 60 years old with breast cancer. The CDR3 runs from the conserved cysteine through the conserved F or W. The D gene is left open where the match is weak. The size field is filled for only some rows; it gives once, few, many or a size class.

D gene | J gene | clone size | V gene | CDR3 protein | CDR3 DNA
NA | TRBJ1-3 | NA | TRBV7-2 | CASSLVNTAGNTIYF | TGTGCCAGCAGCTTAGTCAACACCGCCGGAAACACCATATATTTT
NA | TRBJ1-1 | once | TRBV28 | CASRRAGENTEAFF | TGTGCCAGCAGGAGGGCGGGGGAGAACACTGAAGCTTTCTTT
NA | TRBJ2-5 | NA | TRBV5-6 | CASSHRAGGETQYF | TGTGCCAGCAGCCACCGGGCCGGAGGAGAGACCCAGTACTTC
TRBD1 | TRBJ1-1 | NA | TRBV4-3 | CASSQVTGTGSGTEAFF | TGCGCCAGCAGCCAAGTGACCGGGACAGGGTCGGGCACTGAAGCTTTCTTT
NA | TRBJ2-6 | NA | TRBV5-1 | CASSSQGAGANVLTF | TGCGCCAGCAGCTCTCAGGGTGCTGGGGCCAACGTCCTGACTTTC
TRBD2 | TRBJ2-1 | NA | TRBV18 | CASSPKGLASSYNEQFF | TGTGCCAGCTCACCTAAGGGACTAGCGTCCTCCTACAATGAGCAGTTCTTC
TRBD1 | TRBJ2-5 | NA | TRBV4-3 | CASSQAGQQETQYF | TGCGCCAGCAGCCAAGCGGGACAGCAAGAGACCCAGTACTTC
TRBD1 | TRBJ2-7 | NA | TRBV9 | CASSVGTASYEQYF | TGTGCCAGCAGCGTCGGGACAGCATCCTACGAGCAGTACTTC
TRBD1 | TRBJ1-5 | NA | TRBV2 | CASSVDRGLGQPQHF | TGTGCCAGCAGTGTCGACAGGGGGCTCGGGCAGCCCCAGCATTTT
NA | TRBJ2-4 | NA | TRBV2 | CASSEQGAKNIQYF | TGTGCCAGCAGTGAACAGGGGGCCAAAAACATTCAGTACTTC
NA | TRBJ2-2 | NA | TRBV6-4 | CASSDGDAGELFF | TGTGCCAGCAGTGACGGGGACGCCGGGGAGCTGTTTTTT
NA | TRBJ2-2 | NA | TRBV5-6 | CASSLIQLSGELVF | TGTGCCAGCAGCCTGATACAATTAAGTGGGGAGCTGGTTTTT
TRBD2 | TRBJ2-4 | NA | TRBV19 | CASSIWGRVAKNIQYF | TGTGCCAGTAGTATATGGGGGAGGGTAGCCAAAAACATTCAGTACTTC